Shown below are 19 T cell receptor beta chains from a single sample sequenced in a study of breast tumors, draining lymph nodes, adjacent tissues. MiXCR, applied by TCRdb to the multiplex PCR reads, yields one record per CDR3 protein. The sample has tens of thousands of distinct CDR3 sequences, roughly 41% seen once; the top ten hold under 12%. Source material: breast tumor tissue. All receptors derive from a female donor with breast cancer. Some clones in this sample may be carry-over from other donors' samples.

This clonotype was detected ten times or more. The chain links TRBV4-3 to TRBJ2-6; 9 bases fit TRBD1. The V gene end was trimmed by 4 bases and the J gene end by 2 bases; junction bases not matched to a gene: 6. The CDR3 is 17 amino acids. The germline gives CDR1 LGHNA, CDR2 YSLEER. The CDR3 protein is CASSPSRQGAGANVLTF. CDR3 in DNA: TGCGCCAGCAGCCCGAGTCGACAGGGGGCTGGGGCCAACGTCCTGACTTTC.

The CDR3 reads CASRRTGDFLTEAFF. The CDR3 DNA is TGTGCCAGCCGACGGACAGGGGACTTTCTCACTGAAGCTTTCTTT. The chain links TRBV6-2 or TRBV6-3 to TRBJ1-1; TRBD1 aligns across 9 bases. The CDR3 contains 15 residues. Germline values: CDR1 MNHEY, CDR2 SVGEGT. The J segment lost 4 bases and the V segment lost 8 bases, leaving 11 bases of the junction unmatched.

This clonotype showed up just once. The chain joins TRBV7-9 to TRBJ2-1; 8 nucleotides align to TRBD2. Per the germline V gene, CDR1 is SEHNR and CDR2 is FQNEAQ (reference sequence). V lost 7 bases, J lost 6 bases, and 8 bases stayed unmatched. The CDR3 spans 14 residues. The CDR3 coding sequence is TGTGCCAGCAATTTAGCGGGACCTTGCAATGAGCAGTTCTTC. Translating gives CASNLAGPCNEQFF.

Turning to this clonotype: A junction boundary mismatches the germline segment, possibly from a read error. The CDR3 DNA sequence: TGCAGCGTTGAGACAAATGAAAAGCTGCTTTTT. Protein sequence: CSVETNEKLLF. This chain connects TRBV29-1 to TRBJ1-4; D uncertain. CDR3 size: 11 residues. Germline CDR1 reads SQVTM; CDR2 reads ANQGSEA.

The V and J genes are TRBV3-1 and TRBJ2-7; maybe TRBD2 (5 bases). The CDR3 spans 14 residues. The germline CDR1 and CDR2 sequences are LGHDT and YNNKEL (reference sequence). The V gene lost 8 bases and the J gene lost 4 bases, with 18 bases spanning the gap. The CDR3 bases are TGTGCCAGCGGCTTGACTAACGGGAAGTACGAGCAGTACTTC. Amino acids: CASGLTNGKYEQYF.

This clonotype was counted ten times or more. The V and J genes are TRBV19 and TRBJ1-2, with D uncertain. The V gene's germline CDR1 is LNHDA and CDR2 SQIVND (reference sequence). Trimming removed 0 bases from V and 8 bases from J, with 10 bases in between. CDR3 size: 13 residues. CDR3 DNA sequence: TGTGCCAGTAGTATAGATCGAAGGGTCGGCTACACCTTC. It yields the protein CASSIDRRVGYTF. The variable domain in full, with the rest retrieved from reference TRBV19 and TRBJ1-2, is DGGITQSPKYLFRKEGQNVTLSCEQNLNHDAMYWYRQDPGQGLRLIYYSQIVNDFQKGDIAEGYSVSREKKESFPLTVTSAQKNPTAFYLCASSIDRRVGYTFGSGTRLTVV.

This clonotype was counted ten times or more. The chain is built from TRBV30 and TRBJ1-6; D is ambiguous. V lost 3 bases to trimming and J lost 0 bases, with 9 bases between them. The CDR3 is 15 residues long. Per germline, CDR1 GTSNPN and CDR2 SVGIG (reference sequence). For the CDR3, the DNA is TGTGCCTGGAGCCGTGGGAGCTCCTATAATTCACCCCTCCACTTT. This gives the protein CAWSRGSSYNSPLHF.

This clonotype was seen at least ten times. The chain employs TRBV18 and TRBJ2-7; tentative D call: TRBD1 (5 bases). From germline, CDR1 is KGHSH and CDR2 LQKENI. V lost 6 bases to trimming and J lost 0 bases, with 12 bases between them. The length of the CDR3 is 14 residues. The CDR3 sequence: CASSERQNSYEQYF. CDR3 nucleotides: TGTGCCAGCTCGGAACGACAGAACTCCTACGAGCAGTACTTC.

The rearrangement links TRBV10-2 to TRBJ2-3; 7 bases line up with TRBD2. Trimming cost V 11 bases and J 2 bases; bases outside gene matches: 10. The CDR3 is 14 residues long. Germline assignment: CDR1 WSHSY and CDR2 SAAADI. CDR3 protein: CAVGLADYTDTQYF. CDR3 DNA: TGCGCCGTTGGCCTAGCGGATTACACAGATACGCAGTATTTT.

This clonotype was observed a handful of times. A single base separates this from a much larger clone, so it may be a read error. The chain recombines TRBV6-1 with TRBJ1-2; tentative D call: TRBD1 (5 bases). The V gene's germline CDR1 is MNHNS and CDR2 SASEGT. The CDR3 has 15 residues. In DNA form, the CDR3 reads TGTGCCAGCAGGCGATATGGGGGACGTAACGATGGCTACACCTTC. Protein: CASRRYGGRNDGYTF.

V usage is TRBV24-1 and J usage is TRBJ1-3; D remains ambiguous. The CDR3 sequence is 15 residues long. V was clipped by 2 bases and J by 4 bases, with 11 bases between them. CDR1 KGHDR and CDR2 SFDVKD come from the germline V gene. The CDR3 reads CATSDSTGLGNTIYF. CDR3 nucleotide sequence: TGTGCCACCAGTGATTCCACGGGTCTGGGAAACACCATATATTTT.

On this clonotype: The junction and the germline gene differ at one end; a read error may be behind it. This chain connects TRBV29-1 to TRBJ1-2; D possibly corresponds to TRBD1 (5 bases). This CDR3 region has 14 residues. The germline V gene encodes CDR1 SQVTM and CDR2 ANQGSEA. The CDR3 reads CSVGSTGGNYGHTF. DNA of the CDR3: TGCAGCGTTGGGTCCACAGGTGGTAACTATGGCCACACCTTC.

CDR3 coding DNA: TGTGCCAGCAGCTTACGGGACGAGCAGTACTTC. Translation: CASSLRDEQYF. The J gene is TRBJ2-7, the V gene TRBV7-2; D remains ambiguous. Per germline, CDR1 SGHTA and CDR2 FQGNSA. CDR3 length: 11 residues. The germline V and J ends were trimmed by 2 bases and 5 bases, with 4 bases remaining between them.

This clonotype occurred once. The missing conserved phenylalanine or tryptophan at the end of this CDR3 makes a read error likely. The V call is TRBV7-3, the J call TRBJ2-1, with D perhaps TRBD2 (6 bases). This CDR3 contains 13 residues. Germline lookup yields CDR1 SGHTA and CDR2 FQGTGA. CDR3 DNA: TGTGCCAGCAGCTTAGGTGGCGGGAATGGGCAGTTCCTC. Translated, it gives CASSLGGGNGQFL.

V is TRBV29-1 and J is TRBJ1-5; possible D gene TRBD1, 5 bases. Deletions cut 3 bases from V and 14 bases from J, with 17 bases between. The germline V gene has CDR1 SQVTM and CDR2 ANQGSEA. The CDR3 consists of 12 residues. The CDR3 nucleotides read TGCAGCGTTGAGAGGCAGGGAGGCTACGAGCATTTT. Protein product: CSVERQGGYEHF.

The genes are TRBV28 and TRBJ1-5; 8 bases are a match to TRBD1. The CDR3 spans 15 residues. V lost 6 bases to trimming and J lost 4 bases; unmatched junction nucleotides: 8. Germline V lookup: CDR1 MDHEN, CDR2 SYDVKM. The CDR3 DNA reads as TGTGCCAGCAGGGGGGGACAGGTCGTTAATCAGCCCCAGCATTTT. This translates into CASRGGQVVNQPQHF.

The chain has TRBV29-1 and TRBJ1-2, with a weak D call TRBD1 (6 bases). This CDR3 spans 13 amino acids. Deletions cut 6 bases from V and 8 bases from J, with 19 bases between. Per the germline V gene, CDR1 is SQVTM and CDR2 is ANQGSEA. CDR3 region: CSVGTRFTGGYTF. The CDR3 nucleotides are TGCAGCGTCGGGACAAGATTTACGGGCGGCTACACCTTC.

This CDR3 is CARRGFTYSAGKLFF. The CDR3 DNA sequence: TGTGCCAGACGCGGGTTCACCTATAGCGCGGGGAAACTGTTTTTT. The V call is TRBV6-4, the J call TRBJ1-4; no clear D. This CDR3 has 15 residues. V lost 9 bases to trimming and J lost 11 bases, with 25 bases between them. The germline V gene encodes CDR1 MRHNA and CDR2 SNTAGT.

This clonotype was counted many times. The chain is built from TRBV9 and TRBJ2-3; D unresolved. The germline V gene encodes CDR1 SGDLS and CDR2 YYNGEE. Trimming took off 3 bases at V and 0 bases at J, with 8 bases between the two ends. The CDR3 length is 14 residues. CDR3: CASSALFSTDTQYF. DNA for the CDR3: TGTGCCAGCAGCGCACTGTTTAGCACAGATACGCAGTATTTT.